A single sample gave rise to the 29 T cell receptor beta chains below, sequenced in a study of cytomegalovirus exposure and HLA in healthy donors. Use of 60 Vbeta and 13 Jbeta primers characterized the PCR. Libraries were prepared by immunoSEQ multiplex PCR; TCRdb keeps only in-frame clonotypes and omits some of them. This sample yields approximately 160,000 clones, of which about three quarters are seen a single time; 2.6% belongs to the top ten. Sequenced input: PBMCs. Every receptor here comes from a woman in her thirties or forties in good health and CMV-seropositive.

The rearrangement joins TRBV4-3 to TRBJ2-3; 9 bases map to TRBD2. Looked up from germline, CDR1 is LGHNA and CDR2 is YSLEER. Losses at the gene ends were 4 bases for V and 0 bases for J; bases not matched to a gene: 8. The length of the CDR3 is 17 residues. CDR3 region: CASSLRLAETSTDTQYF. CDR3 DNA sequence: TGCGCCAGCAGCCTAAGACTAGCGGAGACTAGCACAGATACGCAGTATTTT.

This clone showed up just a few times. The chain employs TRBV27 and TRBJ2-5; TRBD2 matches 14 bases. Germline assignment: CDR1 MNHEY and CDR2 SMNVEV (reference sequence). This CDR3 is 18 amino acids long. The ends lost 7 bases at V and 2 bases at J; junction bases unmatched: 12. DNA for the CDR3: TGTGCCAGCACTCCGACTAGCGGGAGGGCCGTTCGGCAAGAGACCCAGTACTTC. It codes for CASTPTSGRAVRQETQYF.

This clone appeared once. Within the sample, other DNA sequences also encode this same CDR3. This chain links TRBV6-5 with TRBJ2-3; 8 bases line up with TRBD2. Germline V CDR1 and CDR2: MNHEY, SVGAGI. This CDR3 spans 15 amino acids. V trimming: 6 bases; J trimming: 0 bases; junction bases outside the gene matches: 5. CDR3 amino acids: CASSLLAVSTDTQYF. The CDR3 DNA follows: TGTGCCAGCAGCCTACTAGCGGTTAGCACAGATACGCAGTATTTT.

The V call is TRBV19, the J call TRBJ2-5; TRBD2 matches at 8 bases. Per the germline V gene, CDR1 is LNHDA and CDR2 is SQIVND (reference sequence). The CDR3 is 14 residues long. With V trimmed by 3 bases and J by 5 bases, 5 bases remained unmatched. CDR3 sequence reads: CASSITSGAETQYF. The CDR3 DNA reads TGTGCCAGTAGTATCACTAGCGGTGCGGAGACCCAGTACTTC.

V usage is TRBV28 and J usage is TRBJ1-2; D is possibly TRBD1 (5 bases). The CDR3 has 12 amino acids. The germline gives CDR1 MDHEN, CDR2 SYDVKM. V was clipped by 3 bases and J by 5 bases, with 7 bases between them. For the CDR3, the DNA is TGTGCCAGCAGTTTGACAGCATATGGCTACACCTTC. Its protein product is CASSLTAYGYTF.

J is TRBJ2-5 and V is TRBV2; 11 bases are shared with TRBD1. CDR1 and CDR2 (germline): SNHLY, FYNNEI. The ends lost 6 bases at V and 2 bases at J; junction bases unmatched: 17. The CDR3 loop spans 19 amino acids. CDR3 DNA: TGTGCCAGCAGCCCGTCCTTGTTTGTGGGACAGGGGGATCAAGAGACCCAGTACTTC. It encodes CASSPSLFVGQGDQETQYF.

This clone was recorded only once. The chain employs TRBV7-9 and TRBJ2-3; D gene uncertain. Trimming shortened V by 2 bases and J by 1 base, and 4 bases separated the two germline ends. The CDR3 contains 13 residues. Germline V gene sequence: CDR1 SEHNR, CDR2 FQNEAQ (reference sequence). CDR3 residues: CASSLPGTDTQYF. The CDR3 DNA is TGTGCCAGCAGCTTACCAGGCACAGATACGCAGTATTTT.

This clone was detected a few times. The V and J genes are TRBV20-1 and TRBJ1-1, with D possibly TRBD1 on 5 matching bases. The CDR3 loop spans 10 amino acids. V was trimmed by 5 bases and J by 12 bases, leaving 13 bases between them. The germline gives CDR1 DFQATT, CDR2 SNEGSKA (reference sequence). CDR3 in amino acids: CSARTPGSFF. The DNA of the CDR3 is TGCAGTGCTCGGACACCCGGGTCTTTCTTT.

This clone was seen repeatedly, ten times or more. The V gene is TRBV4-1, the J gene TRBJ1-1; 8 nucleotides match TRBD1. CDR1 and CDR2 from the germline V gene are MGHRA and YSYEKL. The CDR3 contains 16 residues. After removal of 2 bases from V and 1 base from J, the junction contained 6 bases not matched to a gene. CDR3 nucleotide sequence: TGCGCCAGCAGCCAACCGAGACAGGGGAGGAACACTGAAGCTTTCTTT. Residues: CASSQPRQGRNTEAFF.

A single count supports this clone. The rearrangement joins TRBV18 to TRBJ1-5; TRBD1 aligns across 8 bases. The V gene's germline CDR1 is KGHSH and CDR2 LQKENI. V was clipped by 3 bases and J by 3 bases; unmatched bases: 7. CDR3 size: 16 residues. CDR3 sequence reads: CASSPLGQGNNQPQHF. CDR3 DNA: TGTGCCAGCTCACCGCTTGGACAGGGAAACAATCAGCCCCAGCATTTT.

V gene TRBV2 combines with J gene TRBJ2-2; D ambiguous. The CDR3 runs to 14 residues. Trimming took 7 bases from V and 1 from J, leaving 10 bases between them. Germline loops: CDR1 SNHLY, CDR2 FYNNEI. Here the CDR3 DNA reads TGTGCCAGCAAGCTGGGCGAGAACACCGGGGAGCTGTTTTTT. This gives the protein CASKLGENTGELFF.

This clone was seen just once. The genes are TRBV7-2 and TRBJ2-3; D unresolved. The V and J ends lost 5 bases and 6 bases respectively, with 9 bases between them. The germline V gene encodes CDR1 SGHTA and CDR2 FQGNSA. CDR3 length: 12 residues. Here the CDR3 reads CASSVVEDTQYF. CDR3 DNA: TGTGCCAGCAGCGTAGTGGAGGATACGCAGTATTTT.

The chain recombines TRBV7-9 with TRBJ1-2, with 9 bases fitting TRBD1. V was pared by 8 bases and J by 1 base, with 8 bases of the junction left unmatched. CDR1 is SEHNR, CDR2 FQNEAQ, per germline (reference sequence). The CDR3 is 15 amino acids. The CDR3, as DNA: TGTGCCAGCCCTAACGGGACAGGGATTAACTATGGCTACACCTTC. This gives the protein CASPNGTGINYGYTF.

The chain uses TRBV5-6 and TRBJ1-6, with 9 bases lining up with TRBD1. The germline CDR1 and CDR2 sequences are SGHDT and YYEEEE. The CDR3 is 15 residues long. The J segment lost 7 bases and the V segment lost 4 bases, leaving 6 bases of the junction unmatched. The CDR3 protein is CASSNADRGNSPLHF. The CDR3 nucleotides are TGTGCCAGCAGCAACGCGGACAGGGGAAATTCACCCCTCCACTTT.

CDR3 in DNA: TGTGCCAGCAGCAAACAGGGCTACGAGCAGTACTTC. As protein: CASSKQGYEQYF. The chain is built from TRBV21-1 and TRBJ2-7; the table's D call TRBD1 went unverified against the DNA. TRBV21-1 counts as a pseudogene. The CDR3 totals 12 residues.

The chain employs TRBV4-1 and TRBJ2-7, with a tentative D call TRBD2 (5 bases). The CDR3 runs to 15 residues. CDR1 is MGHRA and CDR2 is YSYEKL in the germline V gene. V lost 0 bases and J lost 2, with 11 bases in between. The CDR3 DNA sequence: TGCGCCAGCAGCCAAGAAGGCGGGTGGGCCTACGAGCAGTACTTC. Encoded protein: CASSQEGGWAYEQYF.

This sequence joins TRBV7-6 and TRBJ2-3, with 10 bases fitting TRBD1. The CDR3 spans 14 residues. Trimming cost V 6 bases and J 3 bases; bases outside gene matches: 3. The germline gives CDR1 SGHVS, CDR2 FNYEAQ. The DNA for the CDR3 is TGTGCCAGCAGTTTGGACAGGGGGACAGATACGCAGTATTTT. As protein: CASSLDRGTDTQYF. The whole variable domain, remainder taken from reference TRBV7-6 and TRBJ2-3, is GAGVSQSPRYKVTKRGQDVALRCDPISGHVSLYWYRQALGQGPEFLTYFNYEAQQDKSGLPNDRFSAERPEGSISTLTIQRTEQRDSAMYRCASSLDRGTDTQYFGPGTRLTVL.

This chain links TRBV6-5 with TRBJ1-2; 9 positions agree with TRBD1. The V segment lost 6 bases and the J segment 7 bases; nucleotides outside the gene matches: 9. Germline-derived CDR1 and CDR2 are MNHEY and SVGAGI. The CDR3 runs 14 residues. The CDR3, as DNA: TGTGCCAGCAGGGAATGGACAGGGGACTCTGGCTACACCTTC. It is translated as CASREWTGDSGYTF.

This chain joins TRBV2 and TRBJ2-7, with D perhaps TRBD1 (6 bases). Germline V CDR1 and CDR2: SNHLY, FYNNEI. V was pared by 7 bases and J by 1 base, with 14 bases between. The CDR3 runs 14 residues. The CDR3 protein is CASTRTETSYEQYF. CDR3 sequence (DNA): TGTGCCAGCACTCGGACAGAGACTTCCTACGAGCAGTACTTC.

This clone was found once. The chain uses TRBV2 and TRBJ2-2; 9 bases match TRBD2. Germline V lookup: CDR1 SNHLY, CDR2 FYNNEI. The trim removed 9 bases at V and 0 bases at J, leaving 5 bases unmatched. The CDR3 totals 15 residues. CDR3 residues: CASARLAANTGELFF. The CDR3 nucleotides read TGTGCCAGTGCTCGACTAGCGGCGAACACCGGGGAGCTGTTTTTT.

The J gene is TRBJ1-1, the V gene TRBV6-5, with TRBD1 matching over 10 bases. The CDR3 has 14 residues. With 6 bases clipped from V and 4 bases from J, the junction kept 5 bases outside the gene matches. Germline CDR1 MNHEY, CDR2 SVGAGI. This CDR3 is CASSPGTGVTEAFF. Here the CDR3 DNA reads TGTGCCAGCAGCCCCGGGACAGGGGTCACTGAAGCTTTCTTT.

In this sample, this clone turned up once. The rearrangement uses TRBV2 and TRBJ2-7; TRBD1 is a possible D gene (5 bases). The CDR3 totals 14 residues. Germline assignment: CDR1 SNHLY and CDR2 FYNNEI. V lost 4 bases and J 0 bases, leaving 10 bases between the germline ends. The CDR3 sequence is CASSGQTSSYEQYF. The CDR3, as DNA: TGTGCCAGCAGTGGACAGACCTCCTCCTACGAGCAGTACTTC.

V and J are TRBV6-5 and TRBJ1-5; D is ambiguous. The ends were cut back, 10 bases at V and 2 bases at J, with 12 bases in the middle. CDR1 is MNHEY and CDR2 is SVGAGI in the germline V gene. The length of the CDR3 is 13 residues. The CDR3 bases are TGTGCCACCCGTTATGAGCGCAATCAGCCCCAGCATTTT. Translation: CATRYERNQPQHF.

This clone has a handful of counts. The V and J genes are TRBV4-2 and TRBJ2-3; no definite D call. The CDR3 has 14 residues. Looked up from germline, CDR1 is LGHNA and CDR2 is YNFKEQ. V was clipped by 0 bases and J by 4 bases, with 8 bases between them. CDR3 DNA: TGTGCCAGCAGCCAAGAGAGAGTTGCAGATACGCAGTATTTT. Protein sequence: CASSQERVADTQYF.

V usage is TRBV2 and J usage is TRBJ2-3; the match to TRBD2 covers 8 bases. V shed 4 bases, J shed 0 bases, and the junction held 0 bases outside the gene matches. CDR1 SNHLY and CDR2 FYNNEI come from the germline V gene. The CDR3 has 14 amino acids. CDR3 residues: CASSGLASTDTQYF. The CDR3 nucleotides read TGTGCCAGCAGTGGACTAGCGAGCACAGATACGCAGTATTTT.

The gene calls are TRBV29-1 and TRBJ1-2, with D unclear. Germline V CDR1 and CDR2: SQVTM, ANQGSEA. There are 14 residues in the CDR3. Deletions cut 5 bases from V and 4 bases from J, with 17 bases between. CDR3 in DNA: TGCAGCGTTATGGCGGTTCACGGTGGCTATGGCTACACCTTC. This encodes CSVMAVHGGYGYTF.

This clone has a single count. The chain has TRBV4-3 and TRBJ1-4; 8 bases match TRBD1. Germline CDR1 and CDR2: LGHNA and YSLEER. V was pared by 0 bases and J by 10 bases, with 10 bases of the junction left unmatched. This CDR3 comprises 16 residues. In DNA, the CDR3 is TGCGCCAGCAGCCAAGATATGGCAGGGGGCATGGGAAAACTGTTTTTT. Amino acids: CASSQDMAGGMGKLFF.

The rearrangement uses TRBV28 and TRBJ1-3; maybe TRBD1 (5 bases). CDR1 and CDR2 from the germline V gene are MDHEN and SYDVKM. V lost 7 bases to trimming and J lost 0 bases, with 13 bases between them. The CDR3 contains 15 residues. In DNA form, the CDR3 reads TGTGCCAGCACGGGGGGGATAGACTCTGGAAACACCATATATTTT. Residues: CASTGGIDSGNTIYF.

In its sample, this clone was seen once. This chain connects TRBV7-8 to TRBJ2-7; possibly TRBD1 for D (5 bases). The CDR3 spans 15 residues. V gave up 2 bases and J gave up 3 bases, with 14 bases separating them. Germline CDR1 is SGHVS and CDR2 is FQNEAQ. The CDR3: CASSLSRDRIYEQYF. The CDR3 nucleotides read TGTGCCAGCAGCTTAAGCCGCGACAGAATCTACGAGCAGTACTTC.